The 9 T cell receptor beta chains below come from one sample, sequenced in a study of cytomegalovirus exposure and HLA in healthy donors. The PCR employed 60 Vbeta primers together with 13 Jbeta primers. Assay: immunoSEQ multiplex PCR; the TCRdb copy retains only in-frame clones and omits some. The sample holds about 190,000 clones, roughly 80% seen once. Sequenced material: PBMCs. Receptor source: a woman aged 30 to 39 in good health and CMV-seropositive.

The V and J genes are TRBV6-1 and TRBJ2-2, with a possible D match to TRBD2 (5 bases). The CDR3 covers 13 residues. Deletions cut 6 bases from V and 3 bases from J, with 8 bases between. From germline, CDR1 is MNHNS and CDR2 SASEGT. The CDR3 region is CASRSGYTGELFF. CDR3 bases: TGTGCCAGCAGATCGGGGTACACCGGGGAGCTGTTTTTT.

The J gene is TRBJ1-2, the V gene TRBV7-2; 8 bases map to TRBD1. This CDR3 comprises 14 residues. Germline CDR1 reads SGHTA; CDR2 reads FQGNSA. V trimming: 5 bases; J trimming: 3 bases; junction bases outside the gene matches: 5. CDR3 coding DNA: TGTGCCAGCAGCCCCCGACAGGGGCACTATGGCTACACCTTC. Its protein is CASSPRQGHYGYTF.

CDR3 coding DNA: TGTGCCAGCTGCGGGAGAGATCAAGAGACCCAGTACTTC. Protein: CASCGRDQETQYF. The gene calls are TRBV7-9 and TRBJ2-5, with 7 bases aligning to TRBD2. Trimming removed 8 bases from V and 2 bases from J; junction bases left unmatched: 5. CDR3 length equals 13 residues. Germline-derived CDR1 and CDR2 are SEHNR and FQNEAQ (reference sequence).

The chain carries TRBV5-1 and TRBJ1-2, with TRBD1 as a possible D gene (5 bases). The CDR3 runs to 16 residues. The V end was cut by 1 base, the J end by 6 bases, with 19 bases between. Germline values: CDR1 SGHRS, CDR2 YFSETQ. The CDR3 spells CASSLLPGSGENGYTF. DNA for the CDR3: TGCGCCAGCAGCTTGCTACCAGGGTCTGGGGAAAATGGCTACACCTTC. Full variable domain (remainder filled in from reference TRBV5-1 and TRBJ1-2): KAGVTQTPRYLIKTRGQQVTLSCSPISGHRSVSWYQQTPGQGLQFLFEYFSETQRNKGNFPGRFSGRQFSNSRSEMNVSTLELGDSALYLCASSLLPGSGENGYTFGSGTRLTVV.

This clone showed up just a few times. The chain uses TRBV4-3 and TRBJ1-4, with unresolved D. The CDR3 runs to 14 residues. CDR1 is LGHNA, CDR2 YSLEER, per germline. Trimming took 2 bases from V and 5 from J, leaving 9 bases between them. CDR3 protein: CASSQPHSNEKLFF. The CDR3 DNA follows: TGCGCCAGCAGCCAACCTCACTCGAATGAAAAACTGTTTTTT.

Only one count was recorded for this clone. The genes are TRBV7-2 and TRBJ1-3; 10 bases align to TRBD1. CDR1 is SGHTA and CDR2 is FQGNSA in the germline V gene. V shed 0 bases, J shed 0 bases, and the junction held 5 bases outside the gene matches. The CDR3 loop spans 18 amino acids. The CDR3 reads CASSLATGGILSGNTIYF. The CDR3 nucleotides are TGTGCCAGCAGCTTAGCGACAGGGGGCATTCTCTCTGGAAACACCATATATTTT.

The genes are TRBV7-6 and TRBJ1-1, with D possibly matching TRBD1 (6 bases). V was shortened by 3 bases and J by 3 bases, with 17 bases between the two germline ends. The CDR3 sequence is 16 residues long. Germline V gene lookup returns CDR1 SGHVS and CDR2 FNYEAQ. The CDR3: CASSLAAGVWYTEAFF. CDR3 DNA sequence: TGTGCCAGCAGCTTGGCGGCAGGGGTTTGGTACACTGAAGCTTTCTTT.

This clone was seen just once. The V and J genes are TRBV4-2 and TRBJ2-3; 7 nucleotides match TRBD2. Germline CDR1 LGHNA, CDR2 YNFKEQ. After removal of 1 base from V and 0 bases from J, the junction contained 10 bases not matched to a gene. The length of the CDR3 is 18 residues. CDR3 bases: TGTGCCAGCAGCCAAGGGGCTAGCGGCTCCGGCAGCACAGATACGCAGTATTTT. Translation gives CASSQGASGSGSTDTQYF.

This clone was detected only a few times. The rearrangement joins TRBV7-9 to TRBJ2-2; 7 nucleotides match TRBD1. V lost 5 bases to trimming and J lost 1 base; unmatched junction nucleotides: 4. Germline lookup yields CDR1 SEHNR and CDR2 FQNEAQ (reference sequence). This CDR3 region has 15 residues. The CDR3 DNA sequence: TGTGCCAGCAGCCGGACAGGTGTGAACACCGGGGAGCTGTTTTTT. Its translation is CASSRTGVNTGELFF.